Below, 15 T cell receptor beta chains from the same sample are listed, as sequenced in a study of T cell repertoires in cytomegalovirus infection. One entry per CDR3 protein results from TCRdb running MiXCR on the reads. Of around 740,000 distinct CDR3 sequences in the sample, approximately 34% were seen once. Input material: PBMCs. The receptor source for this set is a human donor in good health (CMV status not recorded). Some clones in this sample may be carry-over from other donors' samples.

This clonotype was observed a handful of times. The chain joins TRBV19 to TRBJ2-1, with a weak D call TRBD2 (5 bases). The V end was cut by 3 bases, the J end by 7 bases, with 13 bases between. This CDR3 contains 14 residues. CDR1 LNHDA and CDR2 SQIVND come from the germline V gene (reference sequence). The CDR3: CASSINRLRNEQFF. CDR3 bases: TGTGCCAGTAGTATTAACAGACTAAGGAATGAGCAGTTCTTC. The entire variable domain, with the rest obtained from reference TRBV19 and TRBJ2-1, is as follows: DGGITQSPKYLFRKEGQNVTLSCEQNLNHDAMYWYRQDPGQGLRLIYYSQIVNDFQKGDIAEGYSVSREKKESFPLTVTSAQKNPTAFYLCASSINRLRNEQFFGPGTRLTVL.

The chain combines TRBV20-1 with TRBJ1-6, with 8 bases matching TRBD1. This CDR3 is 12 amino acids long. V was clipped by 3 bases and J by 9 bases; unmatched bases: 1. The germline gives CDR1 DFQATT, CDR2 SNEGSKA (reference sequence). CDR3 loop: CSARDRVSPLHF. CDR3 nucleotides: TGCAGTGCTAGGGACAGGGTTTCACCCCTCCACTTT.

A word on this clonotype: At one boundary the junction diverges from the germline segment, which might be a read error. The chain carries TRBV7-8 and TRBJ1-4, with unresolved D. The CDR3 is 15 amino acids. Germline lookup yields CDR1 SGHVS and CDR2 FQNEAQ. CDR3 sequence: CDSSLEAVAREKLFF. CDR3 DNA sequence: TGTGACAGCAGCTTAGAGGCGGTTGCACGGGAAAAACTGTTTTTT.

The J gene is TRBJ1-4, the V gene TRBV6-6; unclear D gene. Deletions cut 3 bases from V and 14 bases from J, with 22 bases between. This CDR3 region has 15 residues. CDR1 is MNHNY and CDR2 is SVGAGI in the germline V gene (reference sequence). CDR3 amino acids: CASSYPEIRFRGLFF. CDR3 DNA: TGTGCCAGCAGTTATCCAGAAATAAGGTTTCGTGGGCTGTTTTTT.

This clonotype was seen many times. The chain links TRBV28 to TRBJ2-1; 16 nucleotides agree with TRBD2. The CDR3 is made up of 15 amino acids. Germline CDR1 is MDHEN and CDR2 is SYDVKM. V lost 7 bases to trimming and J lost 6 bases; unmatched junction nucleotides: 3. CDR3 in DNA: TGTGCCAGCACCGGGACTAGCGGGAGGGCCAATGAGCAGTTCTTC. Encoded protein: CASTGTSGRANEQFF.

The table lists this clonotype with a count of one. The V gene is TRBV27, the J gene TRBJ2-7; the D gene is possibly TRBD2 (7 bases). V was shortened by 8 bases and J by 7 bases, with 21 bases between the two germline ends. The CDR3 sequence is 14 residues long. The germline CDR1 and CDR2 sequences are MNHEY and SMNVEV (reference sequence). This CDR3 reads CASGIKGGGPEQYF. The CDR3 nucleotides are TGTGCCAGCGGTATAAAGGGGGGAGGGCCTGAGCAGTACTTC.

The chain recombines TRBV28 with TRBJ2-2, with D perhaps matching TRBD1 (6 bases). The length of the CDR3 is 15 residues. Per germline, CDR1 MDHEN and CDR2 SYDVKM. V shed 6 bases and J shed 3 bases, with 14 bases lying between them. CDR3 nucleotide sequence: TGTGCCAGCAGGGTTGGACAGACATACACCGGGGAGCTGTTTTTT. Translation: CASRVGQTYTGELFF.

This clonotype was picked up a small number of times. The chain combines TRBV6-6 with TRBJ2-7, with 10 bases that match TRBD1. Germline assignment: CDR1 MNHNY and CDR2 SVGAGI (reference sequence). The CDR3 is 14 amino acids. V lost 6 bases and J lost 4; bases outside the gene matches: 6. The CDR3 sequence is CASRAGTGVYEQYF. The CDR3, as DNA: TGTGCCAGCAGAGCCGGGACAGGGGTTTACGAGCAGTACTTC.

This clonotype was seen more than once but under ten times. This rearrangement joins TRBV6-5 to TRBJ2-5; D ambiguous. CDR1 MNHEY and CDR2 SVGAGI come from the germline V gene. The CDR3 has 18 residues. V was trimmed by 0 bases and J by 2 bases, leaving 19 bases between them. The DNA of the CDR3 is TGTGCCAGCAGTTACTCGACCGTCCCCGGCAGCGATCAAGAGACCCAGTACTTC. This sequence encodes CASSYSTVPGSDQETQYF.

The V and J genes are TRBV11-2 and TRBJ2-5, with D possibly matching TRBD1 (6 bases). The germline V gene has CDR1 SGHAT and CDR2 FQNNGV. This CDR3 region has 14 residues. V lost 0 bases and J 5 bases, leaving 10 bases between the germline ends. The chain's CDR3 is CASSLELRGETQYF. CDR3 DNA sequence: TGTGCCAGCAGCTTAGAGTTGAGGGGGGAGACCCAGTACTTC.

This clonotype was counted a few times. The genes are TRBV19 and TRBJ1-3; no clear D gene. CDR1 LNHDA and CDR2 SQIVND come from the germline V gene (reference sequence). This CDR3 is 15 amino acids long. V was pared by 8 bases and J by 2 bases, with 16 bases between. The CDR3, as DNA: TGTGCCAGTGGCCCCGGAGGTTCCGCTGGAAACACCATATATTTT. It translates to CASGPGGSAGNTIYF.

This clonotype has at least ten counts. This chain links TRBV27 with TRBJ2-7; maybe TRBD2 (6 bases). This CDR3 is 14 amino acids long. Germline loops: CDR1 MNHEY, CDR2 SMNVEV (reference sequence). V lost 3 bases and J lost 1, with 10 bases in between. The CDR3 reads CASSFAGPSYEQYF. The CDR3 DNA sequence: TGTGCCAGCAGTTTCGCGGGGCCATCCTACGAGCAGTACTTC.

V and J are TRBV2 and TRBJ2-3; 10 nucleotides line up with TRBD1. CDR1 SNHLY and CDR2 FYNNEI come from the germline V gene. The CDR3 runs 14 residues. The V and J ends lost 3 bases and 4 bases, in that order; junction bases with no gene match: 1. The CDR3 region is CASSEDRGSDTQYF. CDR3 coding DNA: TGTGCCAGCAGTGAGGACAGGGGGTCAGATACGCAGTATTTT.

In its sample, this clonotype was seen many times. V is TRBV28 and J is TRBJ2-7; weak D call: TRBD2 (6 bases). CDR1 is MDHEN, CDR2 SYDVKM, per germline. The CDR3 is 14 amino acids. Trimming took 5 bases from V and 6 from J, leaving 17 bases between them. CDR3 sequence (DNA): TGTGCCAGCAGTGGTCGGGGGACCCTAGCCGAGCAGTACTTC. Amino acid sequence: CASSGRGTLAEQYF.

The chain joins TRBV20-1 to TRBJ2-7; maybe TRBD2 (5 bases). Trimming took 3 bases from V and 0 from J, leaving 9 bases between them. This CDR3 is 13 amino acids long. CDR1 is DFQATT and CDR2 is SNEGSKA in the germline V gene (reference sequence). The CDR3 DNA is TGCAGTGCTAGTGTTCTAGCCTCCTACGAGCAGTACTTC. Amino acid sequence: CSASVLASYEQYF.